This TCR beta chain comes out of a study of neoadjuvant anti-PD-1 for oral cavity cancer. Regarding this clone: Antigen: not known.

V lost 1 base to trimming and J lost 3 bases; unmatched junction nucleotides: 3. Germline V gives CDR1 SGHTA, CDR2 FQGNSA. There are 16 residues in the CDR3. Repertoires were generated with immunoSEQ multiplex PCR, while TCRdb's copy carries only in-frame clones and drops some. Of 70,000 to 95,000 clones listed, about 84% were seen once; the top ten hold 2.5% to 3.5%. Notes on the study in general: Treg/Th17 ratio rose with pretreatment blood and fell with post-treatment tumor TCRbeta clonality.

The sample in question was PBMCs, obtained before nivolumab (anti-PD-1) treatment. The source is a person between 40 and 85 years old with oral cavity squamous cell carcinoma. The gene calls are TRBV7-2 and TRBJ2-7, with 13 bases identical to TRBD2. The CDR3 region has the DNA TGTGCCAGCAGCTTAGGGACTAGCGGGAGCAGCTACGAGCAGTACTTC. Translating gives CASSLGTSGSSYEQYF.